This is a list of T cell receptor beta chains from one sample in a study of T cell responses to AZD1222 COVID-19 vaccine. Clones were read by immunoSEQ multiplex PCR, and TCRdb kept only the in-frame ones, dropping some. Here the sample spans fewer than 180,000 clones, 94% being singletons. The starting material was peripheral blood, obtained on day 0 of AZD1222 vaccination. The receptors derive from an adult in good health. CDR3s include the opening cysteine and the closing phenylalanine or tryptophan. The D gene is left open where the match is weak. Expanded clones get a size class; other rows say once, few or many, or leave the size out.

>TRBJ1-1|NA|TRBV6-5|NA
TGTGCCAGCGGCGGAGGGCAAATGAACACTGAAGCTTTCTTT
CASGGGQMNTEAFF
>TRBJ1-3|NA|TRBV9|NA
TGTGCCAGCAGCGAGTACGGCACGGGCGGAAACACCATATATTTT
CASSEYGTGGNTIYF
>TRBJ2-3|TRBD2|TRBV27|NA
TGTGCCAGCAGATCGGGACTAGGTTACACAGATACGCAGTATTTT
CASRSGLGYTDTQYF
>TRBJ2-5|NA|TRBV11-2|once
TGTGCCAGCAGCTCGTCACTGATACAAGAGACCCAGTACTTC
CASSSSLIQETQYF
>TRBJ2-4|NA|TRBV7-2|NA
TGTGCCAGCACTCACCTAGCCAAAAACATTCAGTACTTC
CASTHLAKNIQYF
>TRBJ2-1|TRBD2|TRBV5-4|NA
TGTGCCAGCAGCTCTCGACTAGCTGGTCACAATGAGCAGTTCTTC
CASSSRLAGHNEQFF
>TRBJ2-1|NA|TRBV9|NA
TGTGCCAGCAGCCAGGGACCTGGAGGTGGGGAGCAGTTCTTC
CASSQGPGGGEQFF
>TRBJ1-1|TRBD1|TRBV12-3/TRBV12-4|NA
TGTGCCAGCAGTTCCCCCGGACAGGGACAAGCTTTCTTT
CASSSPGQGQAFF
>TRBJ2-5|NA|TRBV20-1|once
TGCAGTGCTAGTGGGGAGACCCAGTACTTC
CSASGETQYF
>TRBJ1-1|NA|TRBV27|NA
TGTGCCAGCAGTTACGCGGGATTGGATGAAGCTTTCTTT
CASSYAGLDEAFF
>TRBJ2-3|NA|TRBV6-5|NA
TGTGCCAGCAGTTGGGCAGGCTCTAGCACAGATACGCAGTATTTT
CASSWAGSSTDTQYF
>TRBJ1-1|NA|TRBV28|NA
TGTGCCAGTACAACACAGGGACACACTGAAGCTTTCTTT
CASTTQGHTEAFF
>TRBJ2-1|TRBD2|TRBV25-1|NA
TGTGCCAGCAGTGATTCGGGACTAGCCTACAATGAGCAGTTCTTC
CASSDSGLAYNEQFF
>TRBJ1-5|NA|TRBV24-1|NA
TGTGCCACCAGTGATCCAAACGGTCAGCCCCAGCATTTT
CATSDPNGQPQHF
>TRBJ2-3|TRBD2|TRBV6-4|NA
TGTGCCAGCAGTGATGAAGCGGGAGGTCAAGATACGCAGTATTTT
CASSDEAGGQDTQYF
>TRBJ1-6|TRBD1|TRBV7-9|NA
TGTGCCAGCAGCTCGAGAGGGGGCGACTCACCCCTCCACTTT
CASSSRGGDSPLHF
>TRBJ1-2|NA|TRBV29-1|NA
TGCAGCGTTGGTGACGCCTCCACCTTC
CSVGDASTF
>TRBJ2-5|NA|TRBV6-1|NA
TGTGCCAGCAGTGAAGGGCTCGCGGGGTCAGAGACCCAGTACTTC
CASSEGLAGSETQYF
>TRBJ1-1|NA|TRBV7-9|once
TGTGCCAGCAGAGCTCAGAACACTGAAGCTTTCTTT
CASRAQNTEAFF
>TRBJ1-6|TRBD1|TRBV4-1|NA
TGCGCCAGCAGCTCGGGACAGCGAAGTTCACCCCTCCACTTT
CASSSGQRSSPLHF
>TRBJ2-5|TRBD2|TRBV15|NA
TGTGCCACCAGCGAAAAGGGACTAGCGGGGCAAATGAGGGAGACCCAGTACTTC
CATSEKGLAGQMRETQYF
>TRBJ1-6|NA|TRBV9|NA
TGTGCCAGCAGCACCCGGGCGGGGAATTCACCCCTCCACTTT
CASSTRAGNSPLHF
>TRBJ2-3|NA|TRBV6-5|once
TGTGCCAGCAGTTACTCCAGTTCCACAGATACGCAGTATTTT
CASSYSSSTDTQYF
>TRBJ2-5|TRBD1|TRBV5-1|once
TGCGCCAGCAGCACAACAGGGGGCGCAGGGGAGACCCAGTACTTC
CASSTTGGAGETQYF
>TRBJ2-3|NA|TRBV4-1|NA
TGCGCCAGCAGCCAACTAACTAGGGTTACAGATACGCAGTATTTT
CASSQLTRVTDTQYF
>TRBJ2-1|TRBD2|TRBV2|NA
TGTGCCAGCAGGGTAGCGGGAGGGCCCCACAATGAGCAGTTCTTC
CASRVAGGPHNEQFF
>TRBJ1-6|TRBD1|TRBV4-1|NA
TGCGCCAGCAGCCAAACAGGACAGGGAGGCGCAGAGCGTTCACCCCTCCACTTT
CASSQTGQGGAERSPLHF
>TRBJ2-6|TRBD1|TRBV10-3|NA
TGTGCCATCAGTGGCGCGCCGGGACAGGGGACAACTGGGGCCAACGTCCTGACTTTC
CAISGAPGQGTTGANVLTF
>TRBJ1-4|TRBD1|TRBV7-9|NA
TGTGCCAGCAGCTTAGGATTTGGACGTGACAGGGGTCAAGAAAAACTGTTTTTT
CASSLGFGRDRGQEKLFF
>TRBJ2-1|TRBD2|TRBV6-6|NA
TGTGCCAGCGCCCGACCCGCGGGGGGGTACCACAATGAGCAGTTCTTC
CASARPAGGYHNEQFF
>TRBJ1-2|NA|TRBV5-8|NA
TGTGCCAGCAGCGGGCGGGGGCAGACTAACTATGGCTACACCTTC
CASSGRGQTNYGYTF
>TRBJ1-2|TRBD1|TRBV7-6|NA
TGTGCCAGCAGCTCCGGACAGGGAGACTATGGCTACACCTTC
CASSSGQGDYGYTF
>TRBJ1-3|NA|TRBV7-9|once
TGTGCCAGCAACCAGCAGGGATCTGGAAACACCATATATTTT
CASNQQGSGNTIYF
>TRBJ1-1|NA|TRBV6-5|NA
TGTGCCAGCAGCCGACCGGCCACTGAAGCTTTCTTT
CASSRPATEAFF
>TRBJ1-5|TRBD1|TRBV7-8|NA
TGTGCCAGCAGCTTAGCGGCCCAGGGGGGCAATCAGCCCCAGCATTTT
CASSLAAQGGNQPQHF
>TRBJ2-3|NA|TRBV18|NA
TGTGCCAGCTCACCCTTGGGGGCGTCAGATACGCAGTATTTT
CASSPLGASDTQYF
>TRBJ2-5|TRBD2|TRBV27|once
TGTGCCAGCAGTTTGACGGGAGGGACCCAGTACTTC
CASSLTGGTQYF
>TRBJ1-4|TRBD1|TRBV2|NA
TGTGCCAGCAGTGAAAGGGGACAGAGCGAAAAACTGTTTTTT
CASSERGQSEKLFF
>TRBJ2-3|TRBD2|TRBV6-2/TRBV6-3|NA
TGTGCCAGCAGTTACTCGGGACTAGCGATCACAGATACGCAGTATTTT
CASSYSGLAITDTQYF
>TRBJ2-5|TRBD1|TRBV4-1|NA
TGCGCCAGCAGCCAGGCCGCCCCAGACAGGGTTAAGTTCTCCCAGTACTTC
CASSQAAPDRVKFSQYF
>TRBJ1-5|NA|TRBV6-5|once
TGTGCCAGCAGTTACTCGTACGGAAACAATCAGCCCCAGCATTTT
CASSYSYGNNQPQHF
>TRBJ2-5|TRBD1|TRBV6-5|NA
TGTGCCAGCAGTTACGGATCGGGGACAGGTCAAGAGACCCAGTACTTC
CASSYGSGTGQETQYF
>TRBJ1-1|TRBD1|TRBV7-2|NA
TGTGCCAGCAGCCAGGGACAGATGAACACTGAAGCTTTCTTT
CASSQGQMNTEAFF